The 19 T cell receptor beta chains reported below all come from one sample, sequenced in a study of PD-1 blockade in mismatch repair-deficient tumors. The method was immunoSEQ multiplex PCR; TCRdb's version includes in-frame clones alone and lacks a portion of them. The sample consists of around 38,000 clones, 75% to 85% of them appearing once. Here the sequenced sample was peripheral blood, taken 4 weeks after starting pembrolizumab. The source of these receptors is an adult with mismatch repair-deficient cancer.

The chain recombines TRBV10-3 with TRBJ2-7, with 7 bases aligning to TRBD1. The CDR3 has 14 amino acids. J was trimmed by 4 bases and V by 2 bases; bases with no gene match: 5. Germline CDR1 ENHRY, CDR2 SYGVKD. CDR3 DNA sequence: TGTGCCATCAGTGAGAGAGGGGGCGAGTACGAGCAGTACTTC. Translation: CAISERGGEYEQYF.

The V gene is TRBV10-1, the J gene TRBJ2-7; TRBD2 might be the D (6 bases). The CDR3 has 14 residues. Germline V gives CDR1 WNHNN, CDR2 SYGVQD (reference sequence). Trimming stripped 3 bases from V and 3 bases from J, with 12 bases between. The CDR3: CASSDGADYYEQYF. CDR3 sequence (DNA): TGCGCCAGCAGTGATGGCGCGGACTACTACGAGCAGTACTTC.

The chain's CDR3 is CASSVGGTGGNIQYF. CDR3 in DNA: TGTGCCAGCAGCGTAGGGGGGACAGGAGGGAACATTCAGTACTTC. The gene calls are TRBV9 and TRBJ2-4; 8 positions agree with TRBD1. The CDR3 is 15 residues long. Trimming cost V 0 bases and J 7 bases; bases outside gene matches: 6. Germline V gives CDR1 SGDLS, CDR2 YYNGEE.

This clone was counted between two and nine times. The J gene is TRBJ2-3, the V gene TRBV21-1; TRBD2 is taken as the D call from the table, unchecked against the DNA. TRBV21-1 constitutes a pseudogene. The CDR3 runs 16 residues. The CDR3 nucleotides are TGTGCCAGCTCCAAGGGAGGCGGAACTAGCACAGATACGCAGTATTTT. Protein sequence: CASSKGGGTSTDTQYF.

The chain is built from TRBV10-2 and TRBJ2-2, with 9 positions matching TRBD2. V gave up 9 bases and J gave up 6 bases; unmatched junction bases: 11. The CDR3 consists of 15 residues. Looked up from germline, CDR1 is WSHSY and CDR2 is SAAADI. The CDR3 region has the DNA TGCGCCAGTAAACCGGGACTAGCATCCCCCGGGGAGCTGTTTTTT. Protein sequence: CASKPGLASPGELFF.

The V and J genes are TRBV9 and TRBJ2-2; TRBD2 matches at 11 bases. V lost 0 bases to trimming and J lost 8 bases; unmatched junction nucleotides: 3. This CDR3 spans 15 amino acids. Germline V CDR1 and CDR2: SGDLS, YYNGEE. DNA for the CDR3: TGTGCCAGCAGCGTAGGACTAGCGGGACGTGGGGAGCTGTTTTTT. It translates to CASSVGLAGRGELFF.

V and J are TRBV9 and TRBJ2-2; either TRBD1 or TRBD2 may fit D (5 bases each). Germline assignment: CDR1 SGDLS and CDR2 YYNGEE. The CDR3 consists of 15 residues. V lost 7 bases, J lost 1 base, and 14 bases lay in between. In DNA, the CDR3 is TGTGCCAGCGGACCGGGACCGTTGAACACCGGGGAGCTGTTTTTT. It is translated as CASGPGPLNTGELFF.

The sample holds a few counts of this clone. This chain uses TRBV6-1 with TRBJ2-7, with D perhaps matching TRBD2 (6 bases). CDR1 is MNHNS and CDR2 is SASEGT in the germline V gene. Trimming removed 0 bases from V and 3 bases from J, with 12 bases in between. The CDR3 spans 15 residues. DNA for the CDR3: TGTGCCAGCAGTGAAGCCGGCGCGGGGAGCTACGAGCAGTACTTC. It encodes CASSEAGAGSYEQYF.

This chain uses TRBV9 with TRBJ2-1; TRBD2 matches at 7 bases. The length of the CDR3 is 16 residues. Germline V lookup: CDR1 SGDLS, CDR2 YYNGEE. V was pared by 0 bases and J by 3 bases, with 6 bases of the junction left unmatched. CDR3 sequence: CASSVDTSDYYNEQFF. The CDR3 nucleotides read TGTGCCAGCAGCGTAGATACTAGCGATTACTACAATGAGCAGTTCTTC.

The rearrangement uses TRBV4-3 and TRBJ2-3; the match to TRBD1 covers 7 bases. CDR3 size: 19 residues. Germline CDR1 LGHNA, CDR2 YSLEER. With 0 bases clipped from V and 4 bases from J, the junction kept 16 bases outside the gene matches. The CDR3 coding sequence is TGCGCCAGCAGCCAAGATGGTTGGACAGGACCCAACACTGCAGATACGCAGTATTTT. Protein product: CASSQDGWTGPNTADTQYF.

The V call is TRBV6-1, the J call TRBJ2-7; 8 positions match TRBD1. The CDR3 loop spans 14 amino acids. V dropped 7 bases and J dropped 4; count of bases not matched to a gene: 9. Germline V lookup: CDR1 MNHNS, CDR2 SASEGT. DNA of the CDR3: TGTGCCAGCAACGACGGACAGGGCCGATACGAGCAGTACTTC. Translating gives CASNDGQGRYEQYF.

This clone was recorded only once. One end of the junction fails to match germline, which may point to a read error. The rearrangement joins TRBV7-2 to TRBJ2-5; 9 nucleotides align to TRBD2. Germline-derived CDR1 and CDR2 are SGHTA and FQGNSA. The CDR3 contains 15 residues. CDR3 bases: TGTGCCAGCAGCCTAGCGGGATGGTACCAAGAGACCCAGTACTTC. The encoded protein is CASSLAGWYQETQYF.

The chain is built from TRBV7-9 and TRBJ2-5; D unclear. The CDR3 has 11 amino acids. V was trimmed by 1 base and J by 4 bases, leaving 1 base between them. The germline CDR1 and CDR2 sequences are SEHNR and FQNEAQ (reference sequence). The DNA for the CDR3 is TGTGCCAGCAGCTTAGTAGAGACCCAGTACTTC. Protein product: CASSLVETQYF.

The rearrangement uses TRBV5-4 and TRBJ2-2; D is possibly TRBD2 (7 bases). V was clipped by 0 bases and J by 9 bases, with 15 bases between them. This CDR3 has 15 amino acids. Germline loops: CDR1 SGHNT, CDR2 YYREEE (reference sequence). CDR3: CASSLVPGDYWELFF. The CDR3, as DNA: TGTGCCAGCAGCTTGGTCCCAGGGGACTACTGGGAGCTGTTTTTT.

The CDR3 bases are TGTGCCAGCAGATTCCAAGAGACCCAGTACTTC. It translates to CASRFQETQYF. The V call is TRBV2, the J call TRBJ2-5, with D unclear. Per germline, CDR1 SNHLY and CDR2 FYNNEI. The CDR3 covers 11 residues. Trimming removed 6 bases at V and 1 base at J, with 3 bases between.

J is TRBJ2-3 and V is TRBV7-2; D is unclear. V was pared by 5 bases and J by 2 bases, with 8 bases between. The germline gives CDR1 SGHTA, CDR2 FQGNSA. The CDR3 is 13 amino acids. CDR3 amino acids: CASSPSPTDTQYF. The DNA for the CDR3 is TGTGCCAGCAGCCCCTCTCCCACAGATACGCAGTATTTT.

The chain employs TRBV21-1 and TRBJ2-3; TRBD1, the table's D call, lacks a check against the DNA. TRBV21-1 is described as a pseudogene. CDR3 length: 16 residues. CDR3 region: CASSKDSGGPEDTQYF. Here the CDR3 DNA reads TGTGCCAGCAGCAAAGACTCAGGGGGGCCGGAAGATACGCAGTATTTT.

This clone was picked up one time. The chain uses TRBV13 and TRBJ2-5; the match to TRBD2 covers 12 bases. The CDR3 runs 17 residues. Per germline, CDR1 PRHDT and CDR2 FYEKMQ (reference sequence). V shed 4 bases and J 6 bases; nucleotides not matched to a gene: 12. The CDR3 here is CASSSHRLAGVVKTQYF. CDR3 bases: TGTGCCAGCAGCTCGCACCGACTAGCGGGAGTTGTAAAGACCCAGTACTTC.

The chain is built from TRBV2 and TRBJ2-2; no firm D call. The CDR3 contains 13 residues. The germline CDR1 and CDR2 sequences are SNHLY and FYNNEI. V shed 2 bases and J shed 5 bases, with 6 bases lying between them. The CDR3 here is CASSEWVTGELFF. The CDR3 coding sequence is TGTGCCAGCAGTGAATGGGTGACCGGGGAGCTGTTTTTT.